This T cell receptor beta chain was profiled in a study of HIV-infected patients and healthy controls. The repertoire came from unfractionated whole blood and reflected all unsorted peripheral T cells. The sample holds many counts of this clonotype. cDNA was made from approximately 0.55 ug RNA using alpha and beta constant primers. Using multiplexing indices, alpha and beta chain libraries were generated apart by chain-specific third strand synthesis. TCRdb re-called the 5' RACE reads through MiXCR, storing one row per CDR3 protein. The sample carries some 17,000 distinct CDR3 sequences, more than 7.5% recorded once. Per germline, CDR1 SNHLY and CDR2 FYNNEI. The CDR3 covers 16 residues. Trimming left V 6 bases short and J 1 base short, with 18 bases between.

J is TRBJ1-1 and V is TRBV2, with D possibly being TRBD1 (5 bases). The origin of this receptor is an adult in good health. The specimen sequenced was blood. CDR3 nucleotides: TGTGCCAGCAGGGCGACCGGGACGAGGACGAACACTGAAGCTTTCTTT. Translating it yields CASRATGTRTNTEAFF.